These T cell receptor beta chains were read from a single sample in a study of shared clonotypes between healthy human individuals. Profiled with immunoSEQ multiplex PCR; TCRdb holds only in-frame clones, not every one. The repertoire includes some 2.1 million clones, less than 95% of them detected once, and 0.9% to 1.4% sits in the top ten. The sequenced sample was naive CD8+ T cells sorted from blood. These receptors originate from a man aged 18 to 29 in good health. Both conserved end residues are trimmed from each CDR3.

j_call v_call cdr3_length cdr3_aa
TRBJ1-5 TRBV27 14 ASSSKDRPSNQPQH
TRBJ2-7 TRBV29-1 11 SVSGTSGYEQY
TRBJ2-3 TRBV28 11 ASSFRYTDTQY
TRBJ2-3 TRBV28 11 ASSLGTVDTQY
TRBJ1-5 TRBV12-5 12 ASGPDYSNQPQH
TRBJ2-2 TRBV6-5 10 ASSYKTGELF
TRBJ2-7 TRBV4-1 15 ASSHKEGSGTGYEQY
TRBJ1-2 TRBV2 10 ASSAQDGGYT
TRBJ2-3 TRBV5-1 14 ASSVTSGGVTDTQY
TRBJ1-1 TRBV28 11 ASRGTVNTEAF
TRBJ1-5 TRBV19 15 ASSITLDRGQGQPQH
TRBJ1-1 TRBV6-5 10 ASSFPGTEAF
TRBJ2-7 TRBV13 11 ASSLDRGYEQY
TRBJ2-7 TRBV11-2 12 ASSLGLAGHEQY
TRBJ1-1 TRBV6-5 11 ASSYDRGTEAF
TRBJ2-7 TRBV9 13 ASSVGSGGPYEQY
TRBJ1-5 TRBV19 10 ASSITYQPQH
TRBJ1-1 TRBV6-5 11 ASSYGGGGDAF
TRBJ2-7 TRBV27 13 ASSPGTSGILEQY
TRBJ1-1 TRBV28 11 ASSFPVNTEAF